The sequence of this TCR beta chain was determined in a study of identical twins. Donors were all healthy Caucasians. In germline, CDR1 is MNHEY, CDR2 SMNVEV (reference sequence). The CDR3 covers 16 residues. Trimming removed 5 bases at V and 0 bases at J, with 16 bases between. This clonotype was seen only a few times. The target antigen is unknown. Unique molecular identifiers were present on cDNA, and template switching added a universal primer site. One entry per CDR3 protein results from TCRdb running MiXCR on the 5' RACE reads. The sample has around 240,000 distinct CDR3 sequences; over 9.5% are singletons. Study outcomes and limitations: Where beta out-of-frame sequences were concerned, excess twin sharing was weaker. It was cross-sectional statistical analysis, not following the same donors, that the conclusions relied on.

The sequenced sample was memory T cells sorted from blood. The V call is TRBV27, the J call TRBJ1-1, with a tentative D call TRBD1 (5 bases). The receptor was derived from a man aged 45 to 65 in good health. CDR3 sequence (DNA): TGTGCCAGCAGTCTAATGGGGGGTTTTATGAACACTGAAGCTTTCTTT. This gives the protein CASSLMGGFMNTEAFF.